The rows below give T cell receptor beta chains drawn from one sample of a study of CD8 T cells in Susac syndrome. TCRdb redid the calling of the immunoSEQ multiplex PCR reads with MiXCR, one entry per CDR3 protein. Of 95,000 to 150,000 distinct CDR3 sequences listed, under 96% are singletons. The sequencing sample was made of CD4+ T cells from PBMCs. These receptors came from a human donor with Susac syndrome. Each CDR3 is given with its conserved first and last residue. D genes are given only for firm matches. Clone sizes are given selectively: once, few, many, or a class where the clone is expanded.

clone size: NA
D gene: NA
V gene: TRBV7-2
J gene: TRBJ2-7
CDR3 protein: CASSLRSRRYF
CDR3 DNA: TGTGCCAGCAGCCTACGGTCCCGGAGGTACTTC

clone size: NA
D gene: NA
V gene: TRBV5-1
J gene: TRBJ2-4
CDR3 protein: CASSPRDKNIQYF
CDR3 DNA: TGCGCCAGCAGCCCCCGGGACAAAAACATTCAGTACTTC

clone size: NA
D gene: TRBD1
V gene: TRBV2
J gene: TRBJ2-7
CDR3 protein: CASSEGQGSFYEQYF
CDR3 DNA: TGTGCCAGCAGTGAAGGACAGGGAAGCTTCTACGAGCAGTACTTC

clone size: NA
D gene: NA
V gene: TRBV3-1
J gene: TRBJ2-7
CDR3 protein: CASSQEREQYF
CDR3 DNA: TGTGCCAGCAGCCAAGAGCGCGAGCAGTACTTC

clone size: few
D gene: NA
V gene: TRBV6-5
J gene: TRBJ2-5
CDR3 protein: CASSYRGEETQYF
CDR3 DNA: TGTGCCAGCAGTTACAGGGGGGAAGAGACCCAGTACTTC

clone size: NA
D gene: NA
V gene: TRBV29-1
J gene: TRBJ2-5
CDR3 protein: CSVTPGETQYF
CDR3 DNA: TGCAGCGTTACCCCAGGAGAGACCCAGTACTTC

clone size: NA
D gene: NA
V gene: TRBV15
J gene: TRBJ1-4
CDR3 protein: CATSSGISEKLFF
CDR3 DNA: TGTGCCACCAGCTCCGGGATCAGTGAAAAACTGTTTTTT

clone size: NA
D gene: TRBD1
V gene: TRBV27
J gene: TRBJ2-3
CDR3 protein: CASSSRQGADTQYF
CDR3 DNA: TGTGCCAGCAGTTCCAGACAGGGGGCAGATACGCAGTATTTT

clone size: NA
D gene: NA
V gene: TRBV30
J gene: TRBJ1-2
CDR3 protein: CAWSHGDLDGYTF
CDR3 DNA: TGTGCCTGGAGTCACGGGGATCTTGATGGCTACACCTTC

clone size: NA
D gene: NA
V gene: TRBV7-2
J gene: TRBJ1-5
CDR3 protein: CASSLAGMGQPQHF
CDR3 DNA: TGTGCCAGCAGCTTAGCCGGGATGGGTCAGCCCCAGCATTTT

clone size: NA
D gene: NA
V gene: TRBV7-2
J gene: TRBJ2-2
CDR3 protein: CASSGRTGNTGELFF
CDR3 DNA: TGTGCCAGCAGCGGCCGGACGGGGAACACCGGGGAGCTGTTTTTT

clone size: NA
D gene: TRBD2
V gene: TRBV30
J gene: TRBJ2-7
CDR3 protein: CAWTPGLAGTYSYEQYF
CDR3 DNA: TGTGCCTGGACCCCCGGACTAGCGGGCACTTACTCCTACGAGCAGTACTTC

clone size: NA
D gene: NA
V gene: TRBV20-1
J gene: TRBJ2-3
CDR3 protein: CSARDFGVGTDTQYF
CDR3 DNA: TGCAGTGCTAGAGACTTCGGGGTAGGCACAGATACGCAGTATTTT

clone size: NA
D gene: NA
V gene: TRBV20-1
J gene: TRBJ1-5
CDR3 protein: CSANGRNQPQHF
CDR3 DNA: TGCAGTGCGAATGGCCGCAATCAGCCCCAGCATTTT

clone size: once
D gene: NA
V gene: TRBV2
J gene: TRBJ2-7
CDR3 protein: CASSEVSDFYEQYF
CDR3 DNA: TGTGCCAGCAGTGAAGTTTCGGACTTCTACGAGCAGTACTTC

clone size: NA
D gene: TRBD1
V gene: TRBV19
J gene: TRBJ2-1
CDR3 protein: CASSRGGRAEQFF
CDR3 DNA: TGTGCCAGTAGTAGAGGGGGCAGGGCTGAGCAGTTCTTC

clone size: NA
D gene: TRBD2
V gene: TRBV7-9
J gene: TRBJ2-1
CDR3 protein: CASSLVPRLAGDKFF
CDR3 DNA: TGTGCCAGCAGCTTAGTCCCTAGACTAGCGGGAGACAAGTTCTTC

clone size: once
D gene: TRBD2
V gene: TRBV5-1
J gene: TRBJ2-3
CDR3 protein: CASSPGLAGAADTQYF
CDR3 DNA: TGCGCCAGCAGCCCCGGACTAGCGGGAGCGGCAGATACGCAGTATTTT

clone size: once
D gene: NA
V gene: TRBV4-1
J gene: TRBJ2-3
CDR3 protein: CASSPATAGTDTQYF
CDR3 DNA: TGCGCCAGCAGCCCGGCAACGGCGGGCACAGATACGCAGTATTTT

clone size: once
D gene: NA
V gene: TRBV18
J gene: TRBJ2-5
CDR3 protein: CASYRTGQETQYF
CDR3 DNA: TGTGCCAGCTACCGGACGGGTCAGGAGACCCAGTACTTC

clone size: NA
D gene: NA
V gene: TRBV18
J gene: TRBJ2-6
CDR3 protein: CASSQPSWANVLTF
CDR3 DNA: TGTGCCAGCTCTCAGCCCAGCTGGGCCAACGTCCTGACTTTC

clone size: NA
D gene: NA
V gene: TRBV18
J gene: TRBJ1-3
CDR3 protein: CASSPQGNTIYF
CDR3 DNA: TGTGCCAGCTCACCACAAGGAAACACCATATATTTT

clone size: NA
D gene: TRBD2
V gene: TRBV20-1
J gene: TRBJ2-7
CDR3 protein: CSARDLTSGIYEQYF
CDR3 DNA: TGCAGTGCTAGAGACCTGACTAGCGGTATCTACGAGCAGTACTTC